The entry below gives a single T cell receptor (beta chain) sequence along with its context. Its antigen remains unidentified. Germline V gene lookup returns CDR1 PRHDT and CDR2 FYEKMQ (reference sequence). The CDR3 runs 14 residues. Between the trimmed V and J ends, which lost 4 bases and 4 bases, there was a span of 11 bases. This specimen belongs to a study of cytomegalovirus exposure and HLA in healthy donors. Study-wide points: Highly shared sequence variants in one cluster were likely a sequencing artifact. There were over 150 TCR beta chains listed as cytomegalovirus-associated. Rare sequences made up most TCRs, while some public TCRs were found in many donors. Later analysis identified several of the most significant clusters that appeared linked to common viral pathogens.

Both 60 Vbeta primers and 13 Jbeta primers went into the PCR. This table comes from immunoSEQ multiplex PCR, and its TCRdb copy is limited to in-frame clones, with some not included. The data show 200,000 or so clones, about four fifths seen once. The TCR was taken from a boy aged 2 to 9 in good health and CMV-seronegative. This chain links TRBV13 with TRBJ2-1, with D uncertain. The specimen was PBMCs. CDR3 sequence reads: CASSSSTSYNEQFF. CDR3 sequence (DNA): TGTGCCAGCAGCTCTTCCACGAGTTACAATGAGCAGTTCTTC.